This section outlines one TCR beta chain sequence together with its context. Produced via immunoSEQ multiplex PCR; TCRdb's table is partial and in-frame only. This sample has 110,000 or so clones; about 90% occur once, and the top ten carry 2% to 3%. The data stem from a study of blood T cell repertoires in COVID-19. On the study more broadly: The United States, Italy and Spain provided the acute and convalescent COVID-19 samples.

Trimming removed 10 bases from V and 2 bases from J, with 14 bases in between. Germline-derived CDR1 and CDR2 are MNHEY and SVGAGI. The CDR3 runs to 13 residues. The sequence was collected from a human donor in a cohort sampled during active COVID-19. J is TRBJ1-2 and V is TRBV6-5; D perhaps matches TRBD1 (5 bases). The sequenced sample was peripheral blood. CDR3 loop: CATRSGVNYGYTF. In DNA, the CDR3 is TGTGCCACCCGGTCGGGGGTCAACTATGGCTACACCTTC.